This TCR beta chain emerged from a study of technical replicates of blood from a few donors. The data were produced by immunoSEQ multiplex PCR, yet TCRdb's version contains in-frame clones alone and is incomplete. The sample lists tens of thousands of clones, 90% to 95% occurring once. CDR3 length: 15 residues. V dropped 1 base and J dropped 5 bases, with 14 bases sitting between them. Germline values: CDR1 SGHNT, CDR2 YENEEA. The chain couples TRBV11-3 to TRBJ2-5; a weak D match, TRBD1 (5 bases). Sequenced sample: T cells isolated from PBMCs. The sequence derives from a human donor in good health. The CDR3 nucleotides read TGTGCCAGCAGCTTAGTAGTAGGGGTCGGGGAGACCCAGTACTTC. Protein sequence: CASSLVVGVGETQYF.